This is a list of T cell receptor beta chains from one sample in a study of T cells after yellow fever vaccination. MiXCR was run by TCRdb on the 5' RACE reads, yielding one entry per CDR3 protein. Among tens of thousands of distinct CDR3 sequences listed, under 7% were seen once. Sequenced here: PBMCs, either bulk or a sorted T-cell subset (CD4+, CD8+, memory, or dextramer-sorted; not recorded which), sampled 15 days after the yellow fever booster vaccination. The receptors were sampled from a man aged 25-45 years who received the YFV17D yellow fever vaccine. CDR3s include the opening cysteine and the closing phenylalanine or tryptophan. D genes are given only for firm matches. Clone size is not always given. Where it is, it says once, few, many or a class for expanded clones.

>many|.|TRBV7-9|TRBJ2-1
TGTGCCAGCAGCTCCCACTACAATGAGCAGTTCTTC
CASSSHYNEQFF
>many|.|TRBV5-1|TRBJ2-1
TGCGCCAGCAGCTCCGGTGGTCGGGATGAGCAGTTCTTC
CASSSGGRDEQFF
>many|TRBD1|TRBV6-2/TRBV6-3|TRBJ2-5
TGTGCCAGCAGTTCCGGGACAGGGGGCCAAGAGACCCAGTACTTC
CASSSGTGGQETQYF
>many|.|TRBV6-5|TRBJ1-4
TGTGCCAGCAGGACGGGGAATGAAAAACTGTTTTTT
CASRTGNEKLFF
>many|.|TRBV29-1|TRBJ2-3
TGCAGCGTAGGACTAGTACAGGGAGATACGCAGTATTTT
CSVGLVQGDTQYF
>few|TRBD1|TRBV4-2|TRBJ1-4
TGTGCCAGCAGCCAACACAGGGGAGCTCGCGAAAAACTGTTTTTT
CASSQHRGAREKLFF
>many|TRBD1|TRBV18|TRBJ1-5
TGTGCCAGCTCACCACCTAACCAGGGACAGGGCCATCAGCCCCAGCATTTT
CASSPPNQGQGHQPQHF
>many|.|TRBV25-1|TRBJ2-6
TGTGCCAGCGCGCCGGGACGCACAGGTGGGGCCAACGTCCTGACTTTC
CASAPGRTGGANVLTF
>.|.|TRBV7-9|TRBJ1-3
TGTGCCAGCAGCAACGCTGGAAACACCATATATTTT
CASSNAGNTIYF
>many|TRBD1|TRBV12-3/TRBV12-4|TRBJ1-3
TGTGCCAGCAGCCTAGGGGGCCCGGGCTCTGGAAACACCATATATTTT
CASSLGGPGSGNTIYF
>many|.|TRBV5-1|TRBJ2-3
TGCGCCAGCAGCCTGGGCACGACAGATACGCAGTATTTT
CASSLGTTDTQYF
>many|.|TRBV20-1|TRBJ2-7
TGCAGTGCTAGAGATCGCGGCGGAGCGGGCGAGCAGTACTTC
CSARDRGGAGEQYF
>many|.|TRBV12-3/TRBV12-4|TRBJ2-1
TGTGCCAGCAGTTTATTGGGAATTGGAGATGAGCAGTTCTTC
CASSLLGIGDEQFF
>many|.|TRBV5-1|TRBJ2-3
TGCGCCAGCAGAGGTGGGCGGCTCGAAGTTACGCAGTATTTT
CASRGGRLEVTQYF
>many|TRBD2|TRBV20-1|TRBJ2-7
TGCAGTGCTAGAAAACTAGCGGGAGCCGTCACTTACGAGCAGTACTTC
CSARKLAGAVTYEQYF
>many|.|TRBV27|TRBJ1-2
TGTGCCAGCAGTTTACGACCGAGCTATGGCTACACCTTC
CASSLRPSYGYTF
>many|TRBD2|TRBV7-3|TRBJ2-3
TGTGCCAGCAGCTTAGGGCTAGCGGGCTTCACAGATACGCAGTATTTT
CASSLGLAGFTDTQYF
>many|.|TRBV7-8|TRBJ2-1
TGTGCCAGCAGCTTCGACCGCCGACTAGGAAGTGAGCAGTTCTTC
CASSFDRRLGSEQFF
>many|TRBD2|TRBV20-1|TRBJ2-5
TGCAGTGCTAGCGACGGGAGGAGTTTGGGGGAGACCCAGTACTTC
CSASDGRSLGETQYF
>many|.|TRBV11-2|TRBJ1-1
TGTGCCAGCAGCTTCGGGTGGGCGGCGAACACTGAAGCTTTCTTT
CASSFGWAANTEAFF
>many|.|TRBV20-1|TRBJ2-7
TGCAGTGCTAGCAATTACGAGCAGTACTTC
CSASNYEQYF
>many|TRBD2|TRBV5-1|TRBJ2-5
TGCGCCAGCAGCTTTGGTCATGTGGGACTAGCGGGAGAAGAGACCCAGTACTTC
CASSFGHVGLAGEETQYF
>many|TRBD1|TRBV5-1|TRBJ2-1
TGCGCCAGCAGCCTTGGACAGGGCGCCTACAATGAGCAGTTCTTC
CASSLGQGAYNEQFF
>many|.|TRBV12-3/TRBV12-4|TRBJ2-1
TGTGCCAGCAGTTCAAGAACCCCGGGACTCCGGGCCAATGAGCAGTTCTTC
CASSSRTPGLRANEQFF
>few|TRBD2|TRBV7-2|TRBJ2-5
TGTGCCAGCAGCTTAGGGGTAGCGGGAATGAGGGAGACCCAGTACTTC
CASSLGVAGMRETQYF
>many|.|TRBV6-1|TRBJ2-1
TGTGCCAGCAATACAGGTCACGAGGAGCAGTTCTTC
CASNTGHEEQFF
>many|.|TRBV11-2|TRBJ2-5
TGTGCCAGCAGCTTAGGAGAGTTAGAGACCCAGTACTTC
CASSLGELETQYF
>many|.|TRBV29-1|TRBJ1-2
TGCAGCGGTGGGGGGGGGCTCTATGGCTACACCTTC
CSGGGGLYGYTF
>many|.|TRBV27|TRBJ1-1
TGTGCCAGCAGCTTACAAGTGGACACTGAAGCTTTCTTT
CASSLQVDTEAFF
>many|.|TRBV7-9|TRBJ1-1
TGTGCCAGCATGAGGGAAACTGAAGCTTTCTTT
CASMRETEAFF
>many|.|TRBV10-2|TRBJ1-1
TGCGCCAGCAGAGTTGGGGGGCGCGAGGCTTTCTTT
CASRVGGREAFF
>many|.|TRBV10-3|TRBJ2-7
TGTGCCATCAGTGATCGGCAAGCTACCTACGAGCAGTACTTC
CAISDRQATYEQYF
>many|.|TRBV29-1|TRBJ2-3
TGCAGCGTTTTGAAACAGGGATGGCCCACAGATACGCAGTATTTT
CSVLKQGWPTDTQYF
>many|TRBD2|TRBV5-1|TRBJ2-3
TGCGCCAGCAGCTTGAATAGCGGGAGACGAGCAGATACGCAGTATTTT
CASSLNSGRRADTQYF
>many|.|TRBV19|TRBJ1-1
TGTGCCAGTAGCTTGCAGATTGGGGGCGGTGGAAACACTGAAGCTTTCTTT
CASSLQIGGGGNTEAFF
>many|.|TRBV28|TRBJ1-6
TGTGCCAGCAGGGTGTCGGGGTGGGATTCACCCCTCCACTTT
CASRVSGWDSPLHF
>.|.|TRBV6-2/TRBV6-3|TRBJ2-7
TGTGCCAGCAGTAAGGACGGATTTTCCTACGAGCAGTACTTC
CASSKDGFSYEQYF
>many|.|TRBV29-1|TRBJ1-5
TGCAGCGTCCGGGACAATTGGAATCAGCCCCAGCATTTT
CSVRDNWNQPQHF
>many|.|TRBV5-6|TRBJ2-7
TGTGCCAGCAGGCGGACTTTCAGCTCCTACGAGCAGTACTTC
CASRRTFSSYEQYF
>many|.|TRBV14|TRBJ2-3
TGTGCCAGCAGCAAGGGGATATCTAGCACAGATACGCAGTATTTT
CASSKGISSTDTQYF
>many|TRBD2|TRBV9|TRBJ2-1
TGTGCCAGCAGCGTAGACGGGAGGGACAATGAGCAGTTCTTC
CASSVDGRDNEQFF
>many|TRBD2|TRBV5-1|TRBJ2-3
TGCGCCAGCAGCACGGTTAGCGGGAGGGCTGGCACAGATACGCAGTATTTT
CASSTVSGRAGTDTQYF
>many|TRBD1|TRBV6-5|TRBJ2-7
TGTGCCAGCAGCTACCGGGACAGGGGAATGTACGAGCAGTACTTC
CASSYRDRGMYEQYF
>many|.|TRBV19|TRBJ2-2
TGTGCCAGTAGTGGCCTAGGCGGGGAGCTGTTTTTT
CASSGLGGELFF
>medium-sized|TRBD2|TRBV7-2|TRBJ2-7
TGTGCCAGCAGTTCACTAGCGGGAGGTGCGGAGCAGTACTTC
CASSSLAGGAEQYF
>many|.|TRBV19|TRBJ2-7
TGTGCCAGTAGTATGGGCGGGACCACCTACGAGCAGTACTTC
CASSMGGTTYEQYF
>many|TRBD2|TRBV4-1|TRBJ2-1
TGCGCCAGCAGCCAAGTCCAGCGGGAGAGGGCTGAGCAGTTCTTC
CASSQVQRERAEQFF